This entry lists 31 T cell receptor beta chains sequenced from one sample in a study of beta chain features in type 1 diabetes. Study-wide findings and caveats: When Type 1 diabetes patients were examined, their TCRB CDR3s proved moderately but significantly shorter in all four CD4+ subsets.

As every portion of the isolated RNA was reverse transcribed, the sequencing read expressed TCRB transcripts. Generated by immunoSEQ multiplex PCR, the TCRdb table keeps only in-frame clones and is missing some. The sample shows about 340,000 clones, approximately 15% of them seen only once. These TCRs' antigens remain unknown. Input material: naive CD4+ T cells from blood. The source of these receptors is a woman younger than 30 with type 1 diabetes.

In its sample, this clone was seen a few times. The chain links TRBV2 to TRBJ2-3; 10 bases map to TRBD2. CDR1 is SNHLY, CDR2 FYNNEI, per germline. The CDR3 is 14 residues long. The trim removed 7 bases at V and 1 base at J, leaving 2 bases unmatched. The DNA of the CDR3 is TGTGCCAGCACTGGGACTAGCGGCACAGATACGCAGTATTTT. Translated: CASTGTSGTDTQYF.

The CDR3: CASSVTASGANVLTF. The CDR3 DNA reads TGTGCCAGCAGCGTGACAGCCTCTGGGGCCAACGTCCTGACTTTC. The chain carries TRBV9 and TRBJ2-6; TRBD1 is a possible D gene (5 bases). This CDR3 has 15 amino acids. Between the trimmed V and J ends, which lost 2 bases and 0 bases, there was a span of 6 bases. Germline loops: CDR1 SGDLS, CDR2 YYNGEE.

This clone was counted between two and nine times. This chain links TRBV30 with TRBJ2-4, with D perhaps matching TRBD2 (6 bases). Looked up from germline, CDR1 is GTSNPN and CDR2 is SVGIG (reference sequence). The CDR3 length is 13 residues. V was cut by 4 bases and J by 7 bases, with 14 bases left in between. This chain's CDR3 is CAWNVGGGNIQYF. The CDR3 coding sequence is TGTGCCTGGAATGTGGGCGGAGGGAACATTCAGTACTTC.

The chain joins TRBV5-6 to TRBJ2-1; perhaps TRBD1 as D (6 bases). CDR3 size: 16 residues. V shed 2 bases and J shed 4 bases, with 16 bases lying between them. The germline V gene encodes CDR1 SGHDT and CDR2 YYEEEE. The CDR3 region is CASSFSQGRSYNEQFF. The CDR3 bases are TGTGCCAGCAGCTTCTCCCAGGGGCGCTCTTACAATGAGCAGTTCTTC.

The table lists this clone with a few counts. CDR3 sequence reads: CASSSYLNTEAFF. CDR3 nucleotides: TGCGCCAGCAGTTCCTACCTGAACACTGAAGCTTTCTTT. The chain joins TRBV5-1 to TRBJ1-1; D is uncertain. Germline V lookup: CDR1 SGHRS, CDR2 YFSETQ. The CDR3 is 13 amino acids. Trimming removed 5 bases from V and 0 bases from J, with 8 bases in between.

This clone appeared a few times. The CDR3 protein is CASSFSEGQGNTEAFF. CDR3 nucleotides: TGTGCCAGCAGCTTTTCGGAGGGACAGGGGAACACTGAAGCTTTCTTT. The gene calls are TRBV7-9 and TRBJ1-1; 9 bases match TRBD1. The CDR3 has 16 amino acids. With 3 bases clipped from V and 1 base from J, the junction kept 6 bases outside the gene matches. CDR1 is SEHNR and CDR2 is FQNEAQ in the germline V gene (reference sequence).

This clone was seen a few times. This chain uses TRBV30 with TRBJ1-1; D is unresolved. This CDR3 comprises 11 residues. Germline assignment: CDR1 GTSNPN and CDR2 SVGIG (reference sequence). Trimming took 3 bases from V and 6 from J, leaving 8 bases between them. CDR3 sequence: CAWSPVAEAFF. The CDR3 nucleotides are TGTGCCTGGAGCCCGGTGGCTGAAGCTTTCTTT.

This clone came up a few times. The chain links TRBV19 to TRBJ2-6; D is perhaps TRBD1 (6 bases). Germline V gene lookup returns CDR1 LNHDA and CDR2 SQIVND (reference sequence). The CDR3 length is 18 residues. Trimming shortened V by 5 bases and J by 0 bases, and 17 bases separated the two germline ends. The CDR3 loop reads CASSLRTVRASGANVLTF. CDR3 sequence (DNA): TGTGCCAGTAGTCTTCGGACAGTTCGCGCCTCTGGGGCCAACGTCCTGACTTTC.

The gene calls are TRBV25-1 and TRBJ2-3; D is possibly TRBD2 (5 bases). V lost 4 bases to trimming and J lost 6 bases, with 14 bases between them. The CDR3 has 14 residues. Per the germline V gene, CDR1 is MGHDK and CDR2 is SYGVNS. The CDR3 DNA reads TGTGCCAGCAGTGGTGTGGCGGGTAAGGATACGCAGTATTTT. It specifies CASSGVAGKDTQYF.

The V call is TRBV15, the J call TRBJ2-1; TRBD2 matches at 9 bases. The CDR3 sequence is 16 residues long. The V segment lost 3 bases and the J segment 0 bases; nucleotides outside the gene matches: 3. Looked up from germline, CDR1 is LNHNV and CDR2 is YYDKDF (reference sequence). The CDR3 here is CATSRFSGSSYNEQFF. The CDR3 DNA follows: TGTGCCACCAGCAGGTTTAGCGGGAGCTCCTACAATGAGCAGTTCTTC. The variable domain in full, with the rest retrieved from reference TRBV15 and TRBJ2-1, is DAMVIQNPRYQVTQFGKPVTLSCSQTLNHNVMYWYQQKSSQAPKLLFHYYDKDFNNEADTPDNFQSRRPNTSFCFLDIRSPGLGDTAMYLCATSRFSGSSYNEQFFGPGTRLTVL.

This clone was recorded only once. The chain recombines TRBV27 with TRBJ2-7; D is perhaps TRBD2 (5 bases). CDR3 size: 12 residues. Per the germline V gene, CDR1 is MNHEY and CDR2 is SMNVEV (reference sequence). Between the trimmed V and J ends, which lost 6 bases and 3 bases, there was a span of 9 bases. DNA of the CDR3: TGTGCCAGCAGAGAACGGGACTACGAGCAGTACTTC. The encoded protein is CASRERDYEQYF.

The rearrangement uses TRBV25-1 and TRBJ1-1, with 7 bases fitting TRBD1. V lost 5 bases, J lost 3 bases, and 9 bases stayed unmatched. The CDR3 runs to 15 residues. Germline V gene data show CDR1 as MGHDK and CDR2 as SYGVNS. DNA for the CDR3: TGTGCCAGCAGTCCCTTCAGGGGGGAGGACACTGAAGCTTTCTTT. This sequence encodes CASSPFRGEDTEAFF.

This clone occurred a few times. This chain links TRBV11-2 with TRBJ1-1, with no clear D. This CDR3 is 14 amino acids long. CDR1 SGHAT and CDR2 FQNNGV come from the germline V gene. Trimming removed 3 bases from V and 4 bases from J, with 12 bases in between. The CDR3 region has the DNA TGTGCCAGCAGCTTGATCCAGGCTGGCACTGAAGCTTTCTTT. Amino acids: CASSLIQAGTEAFF.

A few counts support this clone. The chain links TRBV15 to TRBJ2-1; 8 bases map to TRBD1. CDR1 is LNHNV and CDR2 is YYDKDF in the germline V gene (reference sequence). V dropped 2 bases and J dropped 1; count of bases not matched to a gene: 10. The CDR3 has 18 amino acids. DNA for the CDR3: TGTGCCACCAGCAGATTAATTACAGGGGGTCTTTCCTACAATGAGCAGTTCTTC. Encoded protein: CATSRLITGGLSYNEQFF.

This chain links TRBV7-6 with TRBJ1-1; D is ambiguous. Between the trimmed V and J ends, which lost 0 bases and 3 bases, there was a span of 20 bases. There are 18 residues in the CDR3. Germline V CDR1 and CDR2: SGHVS, FNYEAQ. This CDR3 reads CASSLAVKRSMRDTEAFF. CDR3 coding DNA: TGTGCCAGCAGCTTAGCAGTCAAACGATCGATGCGGGACACTGAAGCTTTCTTT.

This clone turned up a few times. The chain carries TRBV5-4 and TRBJ2-2, with D perhaps TRBD2 (5 bases). The CDR3 has 17 amino acids. CDR1 SGHNT and CDR2 YYREEE come from the germline V gene (reference sequence). V was trimmed by 9 bases and J by 3 bases, leaving 24 bases between them. CDR3 region: CATTRGLGSVDTGELFF. The CDR3 DNA follows: TGTGCCACCACCCGGGGTTTAGGGAGCGTAGACACCGGGGAGCTGTTTTTT.

This chain links TRBV29-1 with TRBJ1-2, with D possibly TRBD1 on 6 matching bases. The CDR3 has 13 residues. Germline V gives CDR1 SQVTM, CDR2 ANQGSEA. With 4 bases removed from V and 0 bases from J, the gap between germline ends came to 9 bases. Here the CDR3 reads CSVGQAANYGYTF. Written as DNA, the CDR3 is TGCAGCGTTGGACAGGCAGCTAACTATGGCTACACCTTC.

This clone was seen a handful of times. Sequence at one end of the junction differs from germline and may be a read error. The gene calls are TRBV15 and TRBJ2-5, with 7 bases identical to TRBD1. Germline V lookup: CDR1 LNHNV, CDR2 YYDKDF (reference sequence). This CDR3 has 13 residues. Here the CDR3 DNA reads TGTGCCACCAGTAGAGGACAGGAAGAGACCCAGTACTTC. It is translated as CATSRGQEETQYF.

This clone was observed a few times. CDR3 DNA sequence: TGTGCCAGCAGCGCACTCAGGGGGACAGGCAACAATGAGCAGTTCTTC. Translating it yields CASSALRGTGNNEQFF. The J gene is TRBJ2-1, the V gene TRBV9, with 8 bases identical to TRBD1. Germline V gene data show CDR1 as SGDLS and CDR2 as YYNGEE. J was trimmed by 5 bases and V by 3 bases; bases with no gene match: 10. This CDR3 is 16 amino acids long. The full variable domain, rest sourced from reference TRBV9 and TRBJ2-1, is DSGVTQTPKHLITATGQRVTLRCSPRSGDLSVYWYQQSLDQGLQFLIQYYNGEERAKGNILERFSAQQFPDLHSELNLSSLELGDSALYFCASSALRGTGNNEQFFGPGTRLTVL.

V and J are TRBV7-9 and TRBJ2-3; TRBD2 agrees at 10 bases. With V trimmed by 4 bases and J by 3 bases, 4 bases remained unmatched. This CDR3 has 15 residues. Per the germline V gene, CDR1 is SEHNR and CDR2 is FQNEAQ (reference sequence). The CDR3, as DNA: TGTGCCAGCAGCTCCGGGACTAGCGAAACAGATACGCAGTATTTT. The encoded protein is CASSSGTSETDTQYF.

This chain connects TRBV5-1 to TRBJ2-2; 9 bases line up with TRBD1. Germline lookup yields CDR1 SGHRS and CDR2 YFSETQ. The CDR3 spans 14 residues. Trimming removed 4 bases from V and 4 bases from J; junction bases left unmatched: 2. In nucleotides, the CDR3 is TGCGCCAGCAGCGGGGGACAGGGCACCGGGGAGCTGTTTTTT. Translated: CASSGGQGTGELFF. Complete variable domain (other parts from reference TRBV5-1 and TRBJ2-2): KAGVTQTPRYLIKTRGQQVTLSCSPISGHRSVSWYQQTPGQGLQFLFEYFSETQRNKGNFPGRFSGRQFSNSRSEMNVSTLELGDSALYLCASSGGQGTGELFFGEGSRLTVL.

This clone was seen more than once but under ten times. The chain couples TRBV27 to TRBJ2-7, with no clear D. The germline gives CDR1 MNHEY, CDR2 SMNVEV (reference sequence). V lost 0 bases, J lost 3 bases, and 6 bases lay in between. This CDR3 comprises 13 residues. The CDR3 loop is CASSLSMHYEQYV. CDR3 bases: TGTGCCAGCAGTTTATCCATGCACTACGAGCAGTACGTC.

There are a few counts of this clone. The chain links TRBV5-1 to TRBJ1-1; D might be TRBD1 (6 bases). Trimming cost V 4 bases and J 4 bases, with 11 bases left between them. Germline-derived CDR1 and CDR2 are SGHRS and YFSETQ. The CDR3 is made up of 13 amino acids. The CDR3 DNA reads TGCGCCAGCAGCGAAAAGACAGGCACTGAAGCTTTCTTT. This sequence encodes CASSEKTGTEAFF. The full variable domain, completed using reference TRBV5-1 and TRBJ1-1, is KAGVTQTPRYLIKTRGQQVTLSCSPISGHRSVSWYQQTPGQGLQFLFEYFSETQRNKGNFPGRFSGRQFSNSRSEMNVSTLELGDSALYLCASSEKTGTEAFFGQGTRLTVV.

The rearrangement joins TRBV28 to TRBJ2-5; a possible D gene is TRBD2 (5 bases). Trimming shortened V by 6 bases and J by 5 bases, and 10 bases separated the two germline ends. Per the germline V gene, CDR1 is MDHEN and CDR2 is SYDVKM. The CDR3 has 12 residues. The chain's CDR3 is CASSLASETQYF. The CDR3 DNA sequence: TGTGCCAGCAGCCTAGCAAGCGAGACCCAGTACTTC.

This clone occurred many times. The chain recombines TRBV15 with TRBJ2-5, with D maybe TRBD1 (5 bases). The CDR3 spans 12 residues. Trimming cost V 5 bases and J 5 bases, with 9 bases left between them. Per germline, CDR1 LNHNV and CDR2 YYDKDF (reference sequence). CDR3 sequence reads: CATSGHRETQYF. The DNA for the CDR3 is TGTGCCACCAGCGGACATCGGGAGACCCAGTACTTC.

This clone was picked up a small number of times. The V gene is TRBV18, the J gene TRBJ1-4; 12 bases match TRBD1. There are 14 residues in the CDR3. V lost 3 bases, J lost 10 bases, and 3 bases stayed unmatched. Germline assignment: CDR1 KGHSH and CDR2 LQKENI. The CDR3 here is CASSPGQGARKLFF. The CDR3 DNA follows: TGTGCCAGCTCACCGGGACAGGGGGCGCGAAAACTGTTTTTT.

The gene calls are TRBV6-5 and TRBJ2-7; D is perhaps TRBD1 (6 bases). V was shortened by 8 bases and J by 5 bases, with 16 bases between the two germline ends. The germline V gene has CDR1 MNHEY and CDR2 SVGAGI. The CDR3 totals 13 residues. CDR3 DNA: TGTGCCAGCGGGGAGTTTACAGGGAACGAGCAGTACTTC. It specifies CASGEFTGNEQYF.

This rearrangement joins TRBV30 to TRBJ1-1; possible D gene TRBD1, 6 bases. Trimming took 4 bases from V and 0 from J, leaving 12 bases between them. The CDR3 is made up of 14 amino acids. CDR1 GTSNPN and CDR2 SVGIG come from the germline V gene (reference sequence). CDR3 in amino acids: CAWNPDRLNTEAFF. The DNA of the CDR3 is TGTGCCTGGAACCCGGACAGACTGAACACTGAAGCTTTCTTT.

This clone was seen only once. V gene TRBV4-3 combines with J gene TRBJ2-3, with a tentative D call TRBD1 (6 bases). Germline values: CDR1 LGHNA, CDR2 YSLEER. CDR3 length equals 15 residues. Trimming took 4 bases from V and 3 from J, leaving 14 bases between them. The CDR3 here is CASSRTRGWTDTQYF. The CDR3 nucleotides read TGCGCCAGCAGCCGTACCAGGGGATGGACAGATACGCAGTATTTT.

This chain joins TRBV6-1 and TRBJ1-2; 9 positions agree with TRBD1. The J segment lost 3 bases and the V segment lost 8 bases, leaving 1 base of the junction unmatched. The germline CDR1 and CDR2 sequences are MNHNS and SASEGT. The CDR3 extends over 12 amino acids. This CDR3 reads CASRQGDYGYTF. CDR3 in DNA: TGTGCCAGCCGACAGGGGGACTATGGCTACACCTTC.

This clone was detected a few times. The V and J genes are TRBV29-1 and TRBJ1-2, with TRBD1 identical over 7 bases. Germline V gene data show CDR1 as SQVTM and CDR2 as ANQGSEA. The CDR3 sequence is 11 residues long. Trimming at V came to 4 bases and at J to 6 bases, leaving 2 bases not matched to a gene. The CDR3 loop reads CSVATGDGYTF. The CDR3, as DNA: TGCAGCGTTGCAACAGGGGATGGCTACACCTTC.